A selection of T cell receptor beta chains follows, all from one sample in a study of vaccination and CD4 T cells after COVID-19. Using its own MiXCR run on the PCR reads, TCRdb lists one record per CDR3 protein. The sample holds 8,500 to 14,000 distinct CDR3 sequences, 65% seen once. These receptors' antigens are unknown. Source: CD4+ T cells from blood, cultured in vitro, taken before SARS-CoV-2 vaccination. Source of these receptors: a human donor who had recovered from COVID-19. CDR3s include the opening cysteine and the closing phenylalanine or tryptophan. The D gene is left open where the match is weak. Where a row states a size, it is once, few, many or the class of an expanded clone; other rows omit it.

d_call	clone_size	j_call	v_call	cdr3_aa
-	-	TRBJ2-2	TRBV4-3	CASSQDGYGQLFF
-	few	TRBJ2-3	TRBV20-1	CSAGPDTQYF
TRBD1	-	TRBJ1-6	TRBV20-1	CSAPRTGDSPLHF
-	-	TRBJ1-5	TRBV24-1	CATSTVDQPQHF
TRBD2	-	TRBJ2-1	TRBV6-2/TRBV6-3	CASSDSGRDEQFF
-	few	TRBJ2-3	TRBV19	CASSIGRDHGDTQYF
TRBD1	-	TRBJ1-1	TRBV19	CASSTYRQGGAEAFF
-	-	TRBJ2-3	TRBV20-1	CSAIVGVASSDTQYF
-	few	TRBJ1-5	TRBV7-9	CASSVATGYNQPQHF
TRBD2	-	TRBJ2-7	TRBV20-1	CSARDRLAGGLEQYF
-	-	TRBJ1-2	TRBV28	CASRRDNYGYTF
TRBD2	-	TRBJ2-1	TRBV6-2/TRBV6-3	CASSSASGGLNEQFF
TRBD1	few	TRBJ2-1	TRBV4-2	CASSAQGPLNEQFF
-	once	TRBJ1-1	TRBV10-3	CAISDPRTDQSLFF
TRBD2	-	TRBJ2-7	TRBV5-6	CASSLIGGRREQYF
-	-	TRBJ2-5	TRBV20-1	CSATSPPTGETQYF
-	-	TRBJ1-1	TRBV6-1	CASSRTGLNTEAFF
TRBD2	once	TRBJ2-5	TRBV11-1	CASSSGIAGGPQETQYF
-	-	TRBJ1-1	TRBV7-9	CASSLVALWGGLDTEAFF
-	-	TRBJ2-7	TRBV5-4	CASSFGRGYEQYF
-	-	TRBJ1-6	TRBV7-9	CASSSNNSPLHF
-	-	TRBJ2-1	TRBV2	CASKTPYNEQFF
TRBD1	-	TRBJ2-6	TRBV19	CASSGAQGQKNSGANVLTF